A single sample gave rise to the 11 T cell receptor beta chains below, sequenced in a study of T cells in localized non-small cell lung cancer. The method was immunoSEQ multiplex PCR; TCRdb's version includes in-frame clones alone and lacks a portion of them. The profile shows some 31,000 clones, 88% of them singletons. The source material was peripheral blood, sampled before any cancer treatment. The receptors shown here come from a woman aged 35 to 70 with stage I lung adenocarcinoma.

The chain has TRBV5-1 and TRBJ1-4, with 8 positions matching TRBD1. The germline gives CDR1 SGHRS, CDR2 YFSETQ. The trim removed 2 bases at V and 5 bases at J, leaving 5 bases unmatched. This CDR3 has 15 residues. Here the CDR3 DNA reads TGCGCCAGCAGCTTAAGCGGGACAGGCAATGAAAAACTGTTTTTT. Residues: CASSLSGTGNEKLFF.

The rearrangement links TRBV19 to TRBJ1-5, with TRBD1 matching 9 bases. Looked up from germline, CDR1 is LNHDA and CDR2 is SQIVND (reference sequence). This CDR3 has 17 residues. V shed 1 base and J 2 bases; nucleotides not matched to a gene: 6. The CDR3 spells CASSIGVWDRGNQPQHF. The CDR3 DNA is TGTGCCAGTAGTATAGGGGTTTGGGACAGGGGCAATCAGCCCCAGCATTTT.

This clone appeared a single time. The chain combines TRBV7-3 with TRBJ2-7; perhaps TRBD2 as D (7 bases). From germline, CDR1 is SGHTA and CDR2 FQGTGA. The CDR3 is 15 residues long. The V end lost 7 bases, the J end lost 2 bases, and 18 bases lay between the germline ends. CDR3 amino acids: CASTQGGGSPYEQYF. The CDR3 DNA reads as TGTGCCAGCACCCAGGGCGGGGGCTCCCCCTACGAGCAGTACTTC.

This chain joins TRBV4-1 and TRBJ1-5; TRBD1 matches 10 bases. Germline V gene data show CDR1 as MGHRA and CDR2 as YSYEKL. CDR3 length: 16 amino acids. J was trimmed by 7 bases and V by 3 bases; bases with no gene match: 9. CDR3 residues: CASSHGTGEGGQPQHF. CDR3 nucleotides: TGCGCCAGCAGCCACGGGACAGGGGAGGGAGGGCAGCCCCAGCATTTT.

The J gene is TRBJ1-1, the V gene TRBV9; tentative D call: TRBD1 (5 bases). CDR3 length equals 13 residues. CDR1 and CDR2 (germline): SGDLS, YYNGEE. The ends were cut back, 5 bases at V and 2 bases at J, with 10 bases in the middle. The chain's CDR3 is CASRDTENTEAFF. The CDR3 nucleotides are TGTGCCAGCAGGGACACCGAAAACACTGAAGCTTTCTTT.

The J gene is TRBJ2-5, the V gene TRBV7-3, with 13 bases matching TRBD2. CDR3 length: 15 amino acids. The trim removed 5 bases at V and 2 bases at J, leaving 2 bases unmatched. CDR1 SGHTA and CDR2 FQGTGA come from the germline V gene. The CDR3 is CASSTLAGGQETQYF. CDR3 DNA: TGTGCCAGCAGCACACTAGCGGGGGGGCAAGAGACCCAGTACTTC.

The chain carries TRBV27 and TRBJ1-1; D uncertain. Deletions cut 7 bases from V and 1 base from J, with 16 bases between. CDR1 is MNHEY, CDR2 SMNVEV, per germline (reference sequence). The CDR3 is 15 amino acids. The CDR3 reads CASILRAGSNTEAFF. DNA of the CDR3: TGTGCCAGCATTTTGAGAGCCGGGTCGAACACTGAAGCTTTCTTT.

V gene TRBV18 combines with J gene TRBJ1-4, with TRBD1 matching 8 bases. The CDR3 sequence is 18 residues long. The junction had 8 bases not matched to a gene; V was cut back by 0 bases and J by 2 bases. Germline-derived CDR1 and CDR2 are KGHSH and LQKENI. CDR3 sequence reads: CASSPPNRRGHTNEKLFF. The CDR3 DNA reads TGTGCCAGCTCACCACCGAATCGCAGGGGGCATACTAATGAAAAACTGTTTTTT. Drawing the rest from reference TRBV18 and TRBJ1-4, the complete variable domain is NAGVMQNPRHLVRRRGQEARLRCSPMKGHSHVYWYRQLPEEGLKFMVYLQKENIIDESGMPKERFSAEFPKEGPSILRIQQVVRGDSAAYFCASSPPNRRGHTNEKLFFGSGTQLSVL.

This chain connects TRBV27 to TRBJ1-2; no clear D gene. The CDR3 length is 17 residues. Between the trimmed V and J ends, which lost 0 bases and 5 bases, there was a span of 19 bases. CDR1 is MNHEY, CDR2 SMNVEV, per germline (reference sequence). The DNA of the CDR3 is TGTGCCAGCAGTTTATCGATGGGTGTGACGGAGACTTATGGCTACACCTTC. It encodes CASSLSMGVTETYGYTF.

The rearrangement uses TRBV19 and TRBJ1-2; D may be TRBD1 (5 bases). The CDR3 is made up of 13 amino acids. V lost 3 bases to trimming and J lost 14 bases, with 19 bases between them. Germline V gene sequence: CDR1 LNHDA, CDR2 SQIVND (reference sequence). CDR3 sequence: CASSISRGTDSTF. In DNA form, the CDR3 reads TGTGCCAGTAGTATTTCTCGGGGGACGGATTCTACCTTC.

The V call is TRBV2, the J call TRBJ2-2; D gene ambiguous. The CDR3 length is 13 residues. V lost 8 bases and J lost 1, with 8 bases in between. The germline V gene has CDR1 SNHLY and CDR2 FYNNEI. CDR3 sequence: CASASKNTGELFF. Written as DNA, the CDR3 is TGTGCCAGCGCAAGCAAGAACACCGGGGAGCTGTTTTTT. Complete variable domain (other parts from reference TRBV2 and TRBJ2-2): EPEVTQTPSHQVTQMGQEVILRCVPISNHLYFYWYRQILGQKVEFLVSFYNNEISEKSEIFDDQFSVERPDGSNFTLKIRSTKLEDSAMYFCASASKNTGELFFGEGSRLTVL.